This TCR beta chain originates from a study of blood T cell repertoires in COVID-19. Original processing methods: Estimated nucleated cell counts came from reference gene primer amplification. The assay was immunoSEQ multiplex PCR, and TCRdb's table has in-frame clones only and misses some. V, J and clone size are taken as reported in that table, and D and trimming were inferred from the DNA itself. This table holds 350,000 to 450,000 clones, 65% to 90% found once. Germline V gene sequence: CDR1 SGHKS, CDR2 YYEKEE (reference sequence). V lost 4 bases and J 5 bases, leaving 12 bases between the germline ends. CDR3 length equals 14 residues.

V and J are TRBV5-5 and TRBJ2-2, with D perhaps TRBD1 (6 bases). Input material: peripheral blood. This TCR came from an older woman with COVID-19, enrolled during active disease. CDR3 protein: CASSPGHATGELFF. As DNA, the CDR3 is TGTGCCAGCAGCCCGGGACACGCTACCGGGGAGCTGTTTTTT.